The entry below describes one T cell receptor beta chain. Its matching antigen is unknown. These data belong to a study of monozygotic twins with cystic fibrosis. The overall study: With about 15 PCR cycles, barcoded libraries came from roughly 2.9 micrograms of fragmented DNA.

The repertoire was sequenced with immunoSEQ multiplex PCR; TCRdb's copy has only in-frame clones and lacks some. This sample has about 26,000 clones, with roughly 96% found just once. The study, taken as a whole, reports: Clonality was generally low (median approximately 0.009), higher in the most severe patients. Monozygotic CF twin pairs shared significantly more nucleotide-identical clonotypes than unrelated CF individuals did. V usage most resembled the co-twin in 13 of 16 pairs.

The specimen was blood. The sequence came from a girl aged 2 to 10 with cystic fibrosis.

For the CDR3, the DNA is TGTGCCAGCAGCTCGCCAGCAGGGGTCGGACAGCCCCAGCATTTT. Protein sequence: CASSSPAGVGQPQHF. This chain uses TRBV7-2 with TRBJ1-5; D is perhaps TRBD1 (6 bases). CDR3 length: 15 amino acids. V lost 4 bases, J lost 7 bases, and 17 bases lay in between. From germline, CDR1 is SGHTA and CDR2 FQGNSA.